This TCR beta chain was profiled in a study of regulatory T cells in long-lasting Graves disease. Points on this clonotype: Its target is unknown.

After removal of 2 bases from V and 7 bases from J, the junction contained 2 bases not matched to a gene. The CDR3 totals 14 residues. The germline V gene has CDR1 SGDLS and CDR2 YYNGEE. General observations from the study: Among the persistent patients, about 3,000 public clonotypes were shared, more than the roughly 970 shared among new patients.

Arm-PCR with iRepertoire HTBI primers amplified the CDR3 regions for these TCR beta libraries. TCRdb passed the multiplex PCR reads through MiXCR, listing each CDR3 protein once. The sample consists of a few hundred thousand distinct CDR3 sequences, about 19% of them appearing once. The time point was: newly diagnosed GD, antithyroid drugs for less than 3 months. The TCR library was prepared using RNA isolated from PBMCs. Graves' disease diagnosis followed American Thyroid Association guidelines. The collection involved drawing 8 to 9 milliliters of peripheral blood into EDTA tubes. The sequence came from a female donor with Graves disease. V usage is TRBV9 and J usage is TRBJ1-6; 8 nucleotides match TRBD1. The material was peripheral blood mononuclear cells (PBMCs), obtained at new diagnosis, from a patient treated with antithyroid drugs. This chain's CDR3 is CASSVRQGNSPLHF. The DNA of the CDR3 is TGTGCCAGCAGCGTTAGACAGGGGAATTCACCCCTCCACTTT.